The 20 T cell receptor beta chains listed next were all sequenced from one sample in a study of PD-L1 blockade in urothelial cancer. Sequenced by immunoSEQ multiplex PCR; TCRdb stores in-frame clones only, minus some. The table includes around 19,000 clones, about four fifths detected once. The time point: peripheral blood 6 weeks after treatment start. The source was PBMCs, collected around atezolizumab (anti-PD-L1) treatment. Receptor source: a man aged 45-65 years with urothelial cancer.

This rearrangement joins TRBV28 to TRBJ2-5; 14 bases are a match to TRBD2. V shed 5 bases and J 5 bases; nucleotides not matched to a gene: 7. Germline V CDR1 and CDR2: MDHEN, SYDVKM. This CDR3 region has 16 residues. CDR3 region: CASSRLAGGRSETQYF. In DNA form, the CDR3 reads TGTGCCAGCAGTAGACTAGCGGGGGGGCGTTCGGAGACCCAGTACTTC.

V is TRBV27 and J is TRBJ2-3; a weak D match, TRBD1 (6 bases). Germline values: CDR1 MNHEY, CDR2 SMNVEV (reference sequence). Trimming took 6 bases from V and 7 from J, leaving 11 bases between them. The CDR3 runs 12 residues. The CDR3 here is CASSQGTYTQYF. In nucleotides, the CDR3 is TGTGCCAGCAGCCAAGGGACATATACGCAGTATTTT.

CDR3 bases: TGTGCCTACAACCCCGGGACAGTCTCCTACGAGCAGTACTTC. This encodes CAYNPGTVSYEQYF. The V and J genes are TRBV30 and TRBJ2-7, with 7 bases that match TRBD1. The CDR3 is 14 amino acids. V was pared by 7 bases and J by 0 bases, with 9 bases of the junction left unmatched. The germline CDR1 and CDR2 sequences are GTSNPN and SVGIG (reference sequence).

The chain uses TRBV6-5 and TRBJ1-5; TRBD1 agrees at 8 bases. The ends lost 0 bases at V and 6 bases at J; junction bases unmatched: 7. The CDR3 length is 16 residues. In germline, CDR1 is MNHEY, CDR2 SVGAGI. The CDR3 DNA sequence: TGTGCCAGCAGTTACTCCTCGCGGGACAGGCGTCAGCCCCAGCATTTT. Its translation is CASSYSSRDRRQPQHF.

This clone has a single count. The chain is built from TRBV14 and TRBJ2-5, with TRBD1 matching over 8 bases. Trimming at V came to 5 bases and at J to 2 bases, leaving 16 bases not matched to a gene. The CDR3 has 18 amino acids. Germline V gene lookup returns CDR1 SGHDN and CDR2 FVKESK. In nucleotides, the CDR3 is TGTGCCAGCAGCAGAAAATGGTCTTCAGGACAGGGACAAGAGACCCAGTACTTC. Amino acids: CASSRKWSSGQGQETQYF.

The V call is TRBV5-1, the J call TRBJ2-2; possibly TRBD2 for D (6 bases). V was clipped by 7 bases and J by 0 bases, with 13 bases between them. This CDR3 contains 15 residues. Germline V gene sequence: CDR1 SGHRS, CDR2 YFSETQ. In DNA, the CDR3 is TGCGCCAGCCAAAGGAGGGACGCGAACACCGGGGAGCTGTTTTTT. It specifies CASQRRDANTGELFF.

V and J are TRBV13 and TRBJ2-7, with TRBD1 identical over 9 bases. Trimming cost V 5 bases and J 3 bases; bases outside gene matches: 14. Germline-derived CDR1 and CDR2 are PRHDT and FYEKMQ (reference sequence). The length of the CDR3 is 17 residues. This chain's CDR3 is CASSPDQMDRGYYEQYV. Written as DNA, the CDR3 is TGTGCCAGCAGCCCCGATCAAATGGACAGGGGTTACTACGAGCAGTACGTC.

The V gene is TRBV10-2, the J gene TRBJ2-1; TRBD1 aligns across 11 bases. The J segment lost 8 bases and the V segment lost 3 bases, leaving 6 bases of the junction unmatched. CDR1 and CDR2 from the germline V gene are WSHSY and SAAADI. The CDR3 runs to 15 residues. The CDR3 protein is CASSEGTGGRDEQFF. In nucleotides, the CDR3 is TGCGCCAGCAGTGAAGGGACAGGGGGAAGGGATGAGCAGTTCTTC.

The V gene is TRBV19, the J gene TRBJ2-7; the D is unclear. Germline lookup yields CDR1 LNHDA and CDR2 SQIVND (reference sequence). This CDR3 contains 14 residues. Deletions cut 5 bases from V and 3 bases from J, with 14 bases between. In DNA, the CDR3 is TGTGCCAGTAGTCCCGCCTGGGCCCACTACGAGCAGTACTTC. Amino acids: CASSPAWAHYEQYF.

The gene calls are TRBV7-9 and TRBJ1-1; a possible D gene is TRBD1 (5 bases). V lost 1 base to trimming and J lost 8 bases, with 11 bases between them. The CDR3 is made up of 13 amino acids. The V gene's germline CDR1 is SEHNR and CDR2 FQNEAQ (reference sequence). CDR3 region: CASSLDSGNEAFF. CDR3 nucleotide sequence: TGTGCCAGCAGCTTAGATTCAGGGAACGAAGCTTTCTTT. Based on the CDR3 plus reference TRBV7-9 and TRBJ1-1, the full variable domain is DTGVSQNPRHKITKRGQNVTFRCDPISEHNRLYWYRQTLGQGPEFLTYFQNEAQLEKSRLLSDRFSAERPKGSFSTLEIQRTEQGDSAMYLCASSLDSGNEAFFGQGTRLTVV.

The CDR3 DNA reads as TGTGCCATTGGGGACAGTGAAGCTTTCTTT. The encoded protein is CAIGDSEAFF. The chain has TRBV19 and TRBJ1-1; TRBD1 matches at 7 bases. Trimming cost V 10 bases and J 7 bases; bases outside gene matches: 3. Germline CDR1 is LNHDA and CDR2 is SQIVND (reference sequence). There are 10 residues in the CDR3. Looking up the rest from reference TRBV19 and TRBJ1-1 gives the full variable domain: DGGITQSPKYLFRKEGQNVTLSCEQNLNHDAMYWYRQDPGQGLRLIYYSQIVNDFQKGDIAEGYSVSREKKESFPLTVTSAQKNPTAFYLCAIGDSEAFFGQGTRLTVV.

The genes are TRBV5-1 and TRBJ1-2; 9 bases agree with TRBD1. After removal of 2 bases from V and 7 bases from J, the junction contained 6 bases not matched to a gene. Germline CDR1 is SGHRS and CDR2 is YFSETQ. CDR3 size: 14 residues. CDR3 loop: CASSLRGQGGGYTF. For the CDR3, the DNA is TGCGCCAGCAGCTTAAGGGGACAGGGTGGTGGCTACACCTTC.

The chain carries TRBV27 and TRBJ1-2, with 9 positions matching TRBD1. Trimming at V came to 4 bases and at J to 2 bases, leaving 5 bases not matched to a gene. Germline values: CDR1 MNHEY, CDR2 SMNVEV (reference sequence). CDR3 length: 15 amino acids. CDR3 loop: CASSSKTGGNYGYTF. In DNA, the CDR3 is TGTGCCAGCAGTTCCAAAACAGGGGGCAACTATGGCTACACCTTC.

The CDR3 DNA is TGTGCCAGCAGCCTCCGGGGGGATTCACCCCTCCACTTT. It codes for CASSLRGDSPLHF. V and J are TRBV5-6 and TRBJ1-6; possibly TRBD1 for D (5 bases). Trimming shortened V by 4 bases and J by 8 bases, and 10 bases separated the two germline ends. The CDR3 is made up of 13 amino acids. In germline, CDR1 is SGHDT, CDR2 YYEEEE.

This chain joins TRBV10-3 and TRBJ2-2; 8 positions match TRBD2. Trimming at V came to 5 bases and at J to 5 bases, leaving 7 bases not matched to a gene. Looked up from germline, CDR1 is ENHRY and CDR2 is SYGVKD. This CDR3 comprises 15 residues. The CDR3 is CAISPGTRGTGELFF. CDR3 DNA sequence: TGTGCCATCAGTCCCGGGACTAGGGGAACCGGGGAGCTGTTTTTT.

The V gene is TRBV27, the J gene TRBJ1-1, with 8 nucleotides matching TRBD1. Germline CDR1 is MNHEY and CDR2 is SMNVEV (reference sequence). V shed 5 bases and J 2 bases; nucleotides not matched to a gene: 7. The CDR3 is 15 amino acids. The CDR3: CASSRRAGGNTEAFF. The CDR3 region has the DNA TGTGCCAGCAGTCGCCGGGCAGGGGGCAACACTGAAGCTTTCTTT.

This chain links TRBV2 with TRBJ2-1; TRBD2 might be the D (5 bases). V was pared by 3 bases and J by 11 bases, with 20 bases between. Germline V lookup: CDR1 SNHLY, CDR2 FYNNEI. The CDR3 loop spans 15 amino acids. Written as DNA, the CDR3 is TGTGCCAGCAGTGATTGGCAGAGTACTAGTTTGAAGCAGTTCTTC. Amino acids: CASSDWQSTSLKQFF.

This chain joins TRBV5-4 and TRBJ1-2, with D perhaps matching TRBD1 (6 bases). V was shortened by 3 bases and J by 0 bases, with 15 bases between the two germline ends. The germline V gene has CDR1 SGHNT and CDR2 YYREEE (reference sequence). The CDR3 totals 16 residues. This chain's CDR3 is CASSSGGGQTNYGYTF. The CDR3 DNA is TGTGCCAGCAGCTCCGGCGGAGGACAGACTAACTATGGCTACACCTTC.

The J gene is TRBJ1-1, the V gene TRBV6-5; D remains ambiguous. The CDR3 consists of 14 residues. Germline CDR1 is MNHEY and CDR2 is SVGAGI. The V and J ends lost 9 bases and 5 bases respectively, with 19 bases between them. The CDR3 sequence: CASRIGIGRTEAFF. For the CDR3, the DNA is TGTGCCAGTAGAATTGGGATTGGGAGAACTGAAGCTTTCTTT.

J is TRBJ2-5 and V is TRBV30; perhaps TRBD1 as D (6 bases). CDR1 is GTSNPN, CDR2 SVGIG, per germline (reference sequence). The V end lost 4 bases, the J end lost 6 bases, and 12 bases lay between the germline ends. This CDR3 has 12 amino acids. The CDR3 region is CAWTTGSKTQYF. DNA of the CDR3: TGTGCCTGGACGACAGGTTCGAAGACCCAGTACTTC.